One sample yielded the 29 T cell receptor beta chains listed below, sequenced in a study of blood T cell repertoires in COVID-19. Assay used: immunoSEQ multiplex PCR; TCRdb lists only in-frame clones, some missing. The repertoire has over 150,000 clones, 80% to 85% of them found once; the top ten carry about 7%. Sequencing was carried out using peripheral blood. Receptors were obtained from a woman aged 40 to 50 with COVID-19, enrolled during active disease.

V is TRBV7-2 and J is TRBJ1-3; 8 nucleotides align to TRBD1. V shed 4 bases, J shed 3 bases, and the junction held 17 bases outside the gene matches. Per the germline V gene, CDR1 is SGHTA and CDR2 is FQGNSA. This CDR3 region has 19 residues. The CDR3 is CASSWDRPSFSGFGNTIYF. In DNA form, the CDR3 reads TGTGCCAGCAGCTGGGACAGGCCCTCTTTCAGTGGCTTTGGAAACACCATATATTTT.

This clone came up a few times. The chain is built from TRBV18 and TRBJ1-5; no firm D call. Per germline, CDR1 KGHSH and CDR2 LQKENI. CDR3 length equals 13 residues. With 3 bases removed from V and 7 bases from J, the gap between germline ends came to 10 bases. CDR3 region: CASSPAGGQPQHF. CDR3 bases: TGTGCCAGCTCACCGGCAGGTGGCCAGCCCCAGCATTTT.

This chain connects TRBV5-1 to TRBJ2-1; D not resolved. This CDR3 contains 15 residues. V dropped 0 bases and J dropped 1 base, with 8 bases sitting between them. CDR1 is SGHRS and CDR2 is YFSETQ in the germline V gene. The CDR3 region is CASSLERQSYNEQFF. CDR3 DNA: TGCGCCAGCAGCTTGGAGCGCCAGTCCTACAATGAGCAGTTCTTC.

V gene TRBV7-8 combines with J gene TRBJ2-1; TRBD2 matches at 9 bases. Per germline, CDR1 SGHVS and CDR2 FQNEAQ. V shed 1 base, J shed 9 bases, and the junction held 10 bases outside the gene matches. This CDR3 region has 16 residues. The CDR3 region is CASSLGGGGRATEQFF. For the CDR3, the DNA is TGTGCCAGCAGCTTAGGGGGTGGCGGGAGGGCTACTGAGCAGTTCTTC.

The DNA of the CDR3 is TGTGCCACCAGTGATCCGTTTGCGGGGGGGCCCACAGATACGCAGTATTTT. Translated: CATSDPFAGGPTDTQYF. The V gene is TRBV24-1, the J gene TRBJ2-3; 9 bases map to TRBD2. The V gene's germline CDR1 is KGHDR and CDR2 SFDVKD. The CDR3 extends over 17 amino acids. V lost 3 bases and J lost 2; bases outside the gene matches: 8.

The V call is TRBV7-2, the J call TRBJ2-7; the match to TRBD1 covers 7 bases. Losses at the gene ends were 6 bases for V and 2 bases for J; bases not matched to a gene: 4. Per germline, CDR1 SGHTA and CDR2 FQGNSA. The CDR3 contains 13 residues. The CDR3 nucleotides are TGTGCCAGCAGACCTGGACAGGCCTACGAGCAGTACTTC. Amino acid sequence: CASRPGQAYEQYF.

The CDR3 coding sequence is TGTGCCAGCAGCCGCGGGGGGGGACAGCCCCAGCATTTT. Translating it yields CASSRGGGQPQHF. The chain employs TRBV6-6 and TRBJ1-5; maybe TRBD1 (5 bases). This CDR3 has 13 residues. Germline values: CDR1 MNHNY, CDR2 SVGAGI (reference sequence). V shed 6 bases and J shed 7 bases, with 13 bases lying between them.

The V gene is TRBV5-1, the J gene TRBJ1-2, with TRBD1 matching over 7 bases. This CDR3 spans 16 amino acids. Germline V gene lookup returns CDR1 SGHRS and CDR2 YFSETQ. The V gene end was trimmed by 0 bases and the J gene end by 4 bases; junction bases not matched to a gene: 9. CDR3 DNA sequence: TGCGCCAGCAGCTTGGGAGAGGGGGCTAACCTCTATGGCTACACCTTC. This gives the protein CASSLGEGANLYGYTF.

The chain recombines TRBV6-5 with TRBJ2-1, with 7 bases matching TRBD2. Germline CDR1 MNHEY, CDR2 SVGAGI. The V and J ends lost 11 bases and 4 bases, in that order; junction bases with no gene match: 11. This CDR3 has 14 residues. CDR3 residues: CAVWGEGRYNEQFF. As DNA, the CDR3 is TGTGCCGTCTGGGGGGAGGGCCGGTACAATGAGCAGTTCTTC.

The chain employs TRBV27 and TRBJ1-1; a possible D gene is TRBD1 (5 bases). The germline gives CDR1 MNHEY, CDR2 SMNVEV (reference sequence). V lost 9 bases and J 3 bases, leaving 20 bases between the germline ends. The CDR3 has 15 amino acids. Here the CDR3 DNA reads TGTGCCAGTCTCTTTAAGGCGGGAGGGGACACTGAAGCTTTCTTT. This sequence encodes CASLFKAGGDTEAFF.

CDR3 DNA sequence: TGTGCCACCACTTATCCAGGGGAAGGCTCCTACGAGCAGTACTTC. This translates into CATTYPGEGSYEQYF. The V gene is TRBV24-1, the J gene TRBJ2-7; TRBD1 is a possible D gene (6 bases). Trimming shortened V by 8 bases and J by 0 bases, and 16 bases separated the two germline ends. CDR3 length: 15 residues. Germline values: CDR1 KGHDR, CDR2 SFDVKD.

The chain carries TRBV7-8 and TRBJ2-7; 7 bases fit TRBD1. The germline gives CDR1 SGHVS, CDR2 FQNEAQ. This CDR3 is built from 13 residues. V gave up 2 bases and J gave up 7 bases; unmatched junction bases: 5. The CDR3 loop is CASSLKGAGEQYF. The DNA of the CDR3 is TGTGCCAGCAGCTTAAAGGGGGCCGGAGAGCAGTACTTC.

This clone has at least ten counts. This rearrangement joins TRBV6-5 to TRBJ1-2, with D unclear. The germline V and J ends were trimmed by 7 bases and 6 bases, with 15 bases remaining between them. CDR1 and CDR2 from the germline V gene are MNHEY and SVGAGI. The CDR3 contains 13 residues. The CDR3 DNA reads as TGTGCCAGCACCCCTTCGGGAGGAGATGGCTACACCTTC. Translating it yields CASTPSGGDGYTF.

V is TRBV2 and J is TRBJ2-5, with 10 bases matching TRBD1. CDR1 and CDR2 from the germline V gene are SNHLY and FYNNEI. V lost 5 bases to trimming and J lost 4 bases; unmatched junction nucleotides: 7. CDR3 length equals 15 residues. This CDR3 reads CASSQGQGPVETQYF. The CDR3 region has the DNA TGTGCCAGCAGTCAGGGACAGGGGCCGGTAGAGACCCAGTACTTC.

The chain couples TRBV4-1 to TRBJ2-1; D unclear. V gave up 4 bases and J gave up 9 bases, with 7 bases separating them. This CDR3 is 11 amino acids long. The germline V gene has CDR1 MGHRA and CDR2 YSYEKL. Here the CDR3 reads CASSPGGEQFF. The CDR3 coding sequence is TGCGCCAGCAGCCCCGGCGGTGAGCAGTTCTTC.

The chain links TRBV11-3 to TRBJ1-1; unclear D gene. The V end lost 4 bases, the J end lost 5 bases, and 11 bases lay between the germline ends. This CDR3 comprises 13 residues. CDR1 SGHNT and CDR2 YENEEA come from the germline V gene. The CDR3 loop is CASSSLAGTEAFF. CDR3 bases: TGTGCCAGCAGCTCTCTGGCGGGAACTGAAGCTTTCTTT.

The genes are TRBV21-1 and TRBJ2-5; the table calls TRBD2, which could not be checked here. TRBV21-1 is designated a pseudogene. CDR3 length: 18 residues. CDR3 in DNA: TGTGCCAGCAGCAAAGGGAGGAGGCTAGCGGGAATCGGGGAGACCCAGTACTTC. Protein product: CASSKGRRLAGIGETQYF.

The CDR3, as DNA: TGTGCCAGCAGCGCCACACTAGCGGGAGGGTCGGGGGAGCAGTACTTC. This gives the protein CASSATLAGGSGEQYF. This chain connects TRBV9 to TRBJ2-7, with 13 nucleotides matching TRBD2. This CDR3 has 16 amino acids. The germline gives CDR1 SGDLS, CDR2 YYNGEE. V trimming: 3 bases; J trimming: 7 bases; junction bases outside the gene matches: 10.

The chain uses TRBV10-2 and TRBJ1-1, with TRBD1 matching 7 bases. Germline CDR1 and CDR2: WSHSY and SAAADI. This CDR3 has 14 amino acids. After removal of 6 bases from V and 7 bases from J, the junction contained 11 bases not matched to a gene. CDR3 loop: CASSIQGRWYEAFF. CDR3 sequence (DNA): TGCGCCAGCAGCATACAGGGGCGGTGGTATGAAGCTTTCTTT.

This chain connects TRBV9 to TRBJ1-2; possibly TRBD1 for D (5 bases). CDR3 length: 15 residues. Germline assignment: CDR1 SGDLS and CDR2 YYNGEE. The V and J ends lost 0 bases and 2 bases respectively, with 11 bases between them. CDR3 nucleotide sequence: TGTGCCAGCAGCGTAGCTTCAGGGCAGAACTATGGCTACACCTTC. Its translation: CASSVASGQNYGYTF. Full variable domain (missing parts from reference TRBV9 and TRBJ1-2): DSGVTQTPKHLITATGQRVTLRCSPRSGDLSVYWYQQSLDQGLQFLIQYYNGEERAKGNILERFSAQQFPDLHSELNLSSLELGDSALYFCASSVASGQNYGYTFGSGTRLTVV.

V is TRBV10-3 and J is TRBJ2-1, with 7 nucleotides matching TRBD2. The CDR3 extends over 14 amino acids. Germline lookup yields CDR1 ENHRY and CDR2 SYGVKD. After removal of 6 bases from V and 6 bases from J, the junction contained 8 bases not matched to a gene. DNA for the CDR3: TGTGCCATCAGGGAGGCGGGGGTGGGCAATGAGCAGTTCTTC. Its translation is CAIREAGVGNEQFF.

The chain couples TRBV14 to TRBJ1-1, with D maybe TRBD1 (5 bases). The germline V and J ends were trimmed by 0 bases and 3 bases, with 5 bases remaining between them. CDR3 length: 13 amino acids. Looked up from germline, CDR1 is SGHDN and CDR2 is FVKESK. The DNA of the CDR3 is TGTGCCAGCAGCCAAGAGACAGACACTGAAGCTTTCTTT. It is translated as CASSQETDTEAFF.

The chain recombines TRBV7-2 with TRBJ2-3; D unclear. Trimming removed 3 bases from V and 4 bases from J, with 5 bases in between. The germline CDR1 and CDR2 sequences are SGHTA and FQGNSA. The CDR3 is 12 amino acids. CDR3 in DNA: TGTGCCAGCAGCTTGAGAGCAGATACGCAGTATTTT. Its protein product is CASSLRADTQYF.

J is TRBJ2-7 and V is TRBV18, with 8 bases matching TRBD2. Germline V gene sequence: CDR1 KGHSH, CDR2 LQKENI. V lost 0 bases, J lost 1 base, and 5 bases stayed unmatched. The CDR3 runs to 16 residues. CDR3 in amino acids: CASSPPTSGASYEQYF. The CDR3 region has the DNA TGTGCCAGCTCACCACCAACTAGCGGAGCTTCCTACGAGCAGTACTTC.

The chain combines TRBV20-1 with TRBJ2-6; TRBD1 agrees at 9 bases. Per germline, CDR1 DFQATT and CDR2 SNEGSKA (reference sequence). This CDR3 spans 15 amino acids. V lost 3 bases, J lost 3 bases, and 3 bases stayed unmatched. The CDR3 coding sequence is TGCAGTGCTAGTAGGGACAGGGTTGGGGCCAACGTCCTGACTTTC. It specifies CSASRDRVGANVLTF.

The CDR3 DNA follows: TGTGCCAGCAGCGTAGAGTTCAGGGGTGAAGCTTTCTTT. Translated: CASSVEFRGEAFF. V gene TRBV9 combines with J gene TRBJ1-1, with D possibly TRBD1 on 6 matching bases. Germline assignment: CDR1 SGDLS and CDR2 YYNGEE. The CDR3 totals 13 residues. Trimming cost V 0 bases and J 7 bases, with 10 bases left between them.

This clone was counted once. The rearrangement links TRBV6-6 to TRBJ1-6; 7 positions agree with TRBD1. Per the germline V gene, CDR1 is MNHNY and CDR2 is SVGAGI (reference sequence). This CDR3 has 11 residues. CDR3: CAAGGNSPLHF. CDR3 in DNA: TGTGCGGCAGGGGGTAATTCACCCCTCCACTTT.

The CDR3 DNA is TGTGCCAGTAGAACCGACAGGGACGCCACAGATACGCAGTATTTT. Protein: CASRTDRDATDTQYF. This chain joins TRBV19 and TRBJ2-3; 7 positions match TRBD1. The CDR3 spans 15 residues. The V gene end was trimmed by 6 bases and the J gene end by 2 bases; junction bases not matched to a gene: 8. From germline, CDR1 is LNHDA and CDR2 SQIVND (reference sequence).

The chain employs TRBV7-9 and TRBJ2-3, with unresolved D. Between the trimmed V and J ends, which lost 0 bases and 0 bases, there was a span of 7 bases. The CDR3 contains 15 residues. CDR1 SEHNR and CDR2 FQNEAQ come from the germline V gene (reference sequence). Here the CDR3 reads CASSLAGPSTDTQYF. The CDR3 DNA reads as TGTGCCAGCAGCTTAGCGGGCCCTAGCACAGATACGCAGTATTTT.